This T cell receptor (beta chain) was captured in a study of T cell changes during pregnancy in multiple sclerosis. The assay was immunoSEQ multiplex PCR, and TCRdb's table has in-frame clones only and misses some. The sample contains 35,000 or so clones, 88% of which appear only once. Germline V gives CDR1 SGHRS, CDR2 YFSETQ. The length of the CDR3 is 13 residues. With 4 bases clipped from V and 4 bases from J, the junction kept 4 bases outside the gene matches. This clonotype originated in a female donor with multiple sclerosis, enrolled in a pregnancy study. The rearrangement uses TRBV5-1 and TRBJ1-2; 7 positions match TRBD1. The input for sequencing was CD4+ T cells from peripheral blood mononuclear cells, taken in the first trimester of pregnancy. The CDR3 here is CASSPGTAYGYTF. As DNA, the CDR3 is TGCGCCAGCAGCCCTGGGACAGCCTATGGCTACACCTTC.